At least ten counts were recorded for the clone carrying this T cell receptor (beta chain). The source of the sample is a study of response to subunit inactivated influenza vaccine. TCRdb fed the RT-PCR reads into MiXCR, producing one record per CDR3 protein. The table shows hundreds of thousands of distinct CDR3 sequences, with under 9% occurring only once. Per germline, CDR1 KGHDR and CDR2 SFDVKD. CDR3 length: 15 residues. Trimming shortened V by 6 bases and J by 5 bases, and 18 bases separated the two germline ends. The TCR comes from a man between 50 and 69 years old who received an inactivated influenza vaccine. The chain combines TRBV24-1 with TRBJ2-5, with D perhaps matching TRBD2 (6 bases). The sequencing used PBMCs from blood, collected about 24 months after vaccination. DNA of the CDR3: TGTGCCACCAGTCTAATCGGACTACGGCGGGAGACCCAGTACTTC. As protein: CATSLIGLRRETQYF.